This paragraph covers one T cell receptor beta chain sequence. This sample's TCRbeta library carried unique molecular identifier barcodes. One entry per CDR3 protein, called by TCRdb with MiXCR from the PCR reads. The sample yields approximately 500,000 distinct CDR3 sequences, around 27% seen once. CDR3 length equals 16 residues. Germline-derived CDR1 and CDR2 are MNHEY and SVGEGT. V was pared by 0 bases and J by 0 bases, with 9 bases between. The data were obtained in a study of T-cell reconstitution after alpha-beta-depleted transplantation in children. This receptor was taken from a boy under two years old with Wiskott-Aldrich syndrome, due to receive a stem cell transplant. The chain recombines TRBV6-2 or TRBV6-3 with TRBJ1-5; the D gene is possibly TRBD1 (6 bases). The input for sequencing was PBMCs, taken before TCRalphabeta/CD19-depleted stem cell transplant. CDR3 nucleotides: TGTGCCAGCAGTTACTCGCGGGGGGCTAGCAATCAGCCCCAGCATTTT. Its translation is CASSYSRGASNQPQHF.